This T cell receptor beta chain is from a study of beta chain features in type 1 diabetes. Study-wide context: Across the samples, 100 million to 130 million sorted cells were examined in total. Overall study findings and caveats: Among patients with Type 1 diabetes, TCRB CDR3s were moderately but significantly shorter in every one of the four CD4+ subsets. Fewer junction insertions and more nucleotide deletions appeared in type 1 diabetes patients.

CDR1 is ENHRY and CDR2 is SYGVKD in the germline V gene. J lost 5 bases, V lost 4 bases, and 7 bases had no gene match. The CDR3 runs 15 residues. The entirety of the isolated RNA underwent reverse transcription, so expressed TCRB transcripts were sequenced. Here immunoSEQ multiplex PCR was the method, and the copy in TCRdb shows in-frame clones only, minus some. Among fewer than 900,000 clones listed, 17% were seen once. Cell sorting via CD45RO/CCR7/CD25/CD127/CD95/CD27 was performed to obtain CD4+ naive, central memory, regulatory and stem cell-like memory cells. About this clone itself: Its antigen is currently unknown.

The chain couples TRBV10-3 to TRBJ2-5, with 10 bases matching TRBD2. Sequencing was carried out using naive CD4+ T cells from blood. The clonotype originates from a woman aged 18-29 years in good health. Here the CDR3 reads CAISALAGDGETQYF. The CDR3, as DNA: TGTGCCATCAGTGCCCTAGCGGGAGATGGTGAGACCCAGTACTTC.